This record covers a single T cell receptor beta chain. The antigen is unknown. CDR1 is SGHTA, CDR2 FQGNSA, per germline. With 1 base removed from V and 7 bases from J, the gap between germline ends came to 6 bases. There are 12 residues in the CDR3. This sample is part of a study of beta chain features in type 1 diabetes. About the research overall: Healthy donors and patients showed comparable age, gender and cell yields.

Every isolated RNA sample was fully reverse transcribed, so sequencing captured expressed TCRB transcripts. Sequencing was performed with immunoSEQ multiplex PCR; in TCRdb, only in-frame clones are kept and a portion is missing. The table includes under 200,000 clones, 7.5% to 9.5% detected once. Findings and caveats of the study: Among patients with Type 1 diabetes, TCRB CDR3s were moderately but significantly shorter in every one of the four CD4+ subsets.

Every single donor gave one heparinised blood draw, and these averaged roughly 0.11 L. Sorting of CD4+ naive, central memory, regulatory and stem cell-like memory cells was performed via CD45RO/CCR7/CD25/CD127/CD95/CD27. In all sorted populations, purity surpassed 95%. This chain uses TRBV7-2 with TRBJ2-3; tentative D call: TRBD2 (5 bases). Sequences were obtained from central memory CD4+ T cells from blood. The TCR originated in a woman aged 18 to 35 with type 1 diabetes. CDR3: CASSLGRNTQYF. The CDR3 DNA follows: TGTGCCAGCAGCTTAGGGAGGAATACGCAGTATTTT.